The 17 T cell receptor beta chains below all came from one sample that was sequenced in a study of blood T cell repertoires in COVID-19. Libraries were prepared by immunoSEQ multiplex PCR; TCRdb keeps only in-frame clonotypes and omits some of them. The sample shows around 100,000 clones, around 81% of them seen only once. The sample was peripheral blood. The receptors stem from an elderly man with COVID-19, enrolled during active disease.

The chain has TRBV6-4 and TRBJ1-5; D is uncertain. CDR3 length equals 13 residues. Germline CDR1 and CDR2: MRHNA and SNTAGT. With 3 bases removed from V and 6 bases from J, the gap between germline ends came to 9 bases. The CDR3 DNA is TGTGCCAGCAGTGAAGAGGGAGGTCAGCCCCAGCATTTT. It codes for CASSEEGGQPQHF.

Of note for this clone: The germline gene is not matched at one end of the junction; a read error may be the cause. CDR3 bases: TGTGCCAGCAGCGTAGCGGGAGGGCGCTACAATGAGCAGTTCTTC. Amino acids: CASSVAGGRYNEQFF. The chain joins TRBV7-9 to TRBJ2-1, with 11 nucleotides matching TRBD2. This CDR3 contains 15 residues. Germline assignment: CDR1 SEHNR and CDR2 FQNEAQ (reference sequence).

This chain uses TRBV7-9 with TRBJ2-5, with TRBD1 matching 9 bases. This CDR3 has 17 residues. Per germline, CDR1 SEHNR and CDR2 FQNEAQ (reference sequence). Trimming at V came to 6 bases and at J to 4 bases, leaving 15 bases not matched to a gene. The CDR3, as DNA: TGTGCCAGCAGTCCACCCCCGGGACAGGGACCGCGAGAGACCCAGTACTTC. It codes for CASSPPPGQGPRETQYF.

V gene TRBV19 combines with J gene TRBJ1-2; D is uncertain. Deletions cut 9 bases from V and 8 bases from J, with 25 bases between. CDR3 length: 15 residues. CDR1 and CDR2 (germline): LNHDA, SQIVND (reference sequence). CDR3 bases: TGTGCCAGCACAAGCGGCTCCTTCGGGATAGGAGGCTACACCTTC. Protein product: CASTSGSFGIGGYTF.

The CDR3 DNA sequence: TGCGCCAGCAGTGAGCCCTATAGCGGGAGGGCTGCAGAGACCCAGTACTTC. It specifies CASSEPYSGRAAETQYF. The V gene is TRBV10-2, the J gene TRBJ2-5, with 11 bases that match TRBD2. V shed 2 bases and J 4 bases; nucleotides not matched to a gene: 9. The CDR3 is made up of 17 amino acids. Germline V gives CDR1 WSHSY, CDR2 SAAADI.

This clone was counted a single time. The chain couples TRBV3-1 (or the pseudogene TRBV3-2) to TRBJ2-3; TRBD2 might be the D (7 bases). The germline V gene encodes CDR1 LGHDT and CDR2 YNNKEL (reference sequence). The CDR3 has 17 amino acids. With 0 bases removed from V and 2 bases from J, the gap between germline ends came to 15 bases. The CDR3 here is CASSQDWGGAYTDTQYF. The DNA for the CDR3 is TGTGCCAGCAGCCAAGATTGGGGGGGGGCCTACACAGATACGCAGTATTTT.

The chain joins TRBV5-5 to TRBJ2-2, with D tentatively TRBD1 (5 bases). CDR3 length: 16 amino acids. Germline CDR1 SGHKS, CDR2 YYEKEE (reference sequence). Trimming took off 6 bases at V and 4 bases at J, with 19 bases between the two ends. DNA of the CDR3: TGTGCCAGCATCCTTACGCCAGGACAAATCACCGGGGAGCTGTTTTTT. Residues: CASILTPGQITGELFF.

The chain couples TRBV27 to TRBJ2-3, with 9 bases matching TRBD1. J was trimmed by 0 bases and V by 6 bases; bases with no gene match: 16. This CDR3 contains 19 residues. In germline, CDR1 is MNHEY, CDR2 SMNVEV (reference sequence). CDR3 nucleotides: TGTGCCAGCAGAGACTTCACAGGGGGCGCTCGGTATAGCACAGATACGCAGTATTTT. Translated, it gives CASRDFTGGARYSTDTQYF.

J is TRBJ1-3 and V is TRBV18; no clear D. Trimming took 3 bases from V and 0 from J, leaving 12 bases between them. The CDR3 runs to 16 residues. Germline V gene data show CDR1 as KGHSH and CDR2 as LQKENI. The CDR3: CASSPRPGDSGNTIYF. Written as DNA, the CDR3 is TGTGCCAGCTCACCTCGACCCGGGGACTCTGGAAACACCATATATTTT.

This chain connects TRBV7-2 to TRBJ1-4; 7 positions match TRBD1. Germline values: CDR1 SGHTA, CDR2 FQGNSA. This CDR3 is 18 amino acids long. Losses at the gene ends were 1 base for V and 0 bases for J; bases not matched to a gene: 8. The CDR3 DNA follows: TGTGCCAGCAGCTTAGGGGACAGTGCCTTCCCAACTAATGAAAAACTGTTTTTT. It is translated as CASSLGDSAFPTNEKLFF.

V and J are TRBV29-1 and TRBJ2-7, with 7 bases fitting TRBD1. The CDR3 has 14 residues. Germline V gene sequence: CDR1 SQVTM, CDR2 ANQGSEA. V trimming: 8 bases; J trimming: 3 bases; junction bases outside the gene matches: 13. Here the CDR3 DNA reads TGCAGCCCATTCATCGACAGGGTCCACTACGAGCAGTACTTC. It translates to CSPFIDRVHYEQYF.

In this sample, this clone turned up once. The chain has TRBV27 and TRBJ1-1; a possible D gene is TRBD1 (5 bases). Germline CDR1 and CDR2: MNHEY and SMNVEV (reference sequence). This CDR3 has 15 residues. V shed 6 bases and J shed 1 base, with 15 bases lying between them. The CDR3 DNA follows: TGTGCCAGCAGCGCCAACAGGCGAGGGAACACTGAAGCTTTCTTT. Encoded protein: CASSANRRGNTEAFF.

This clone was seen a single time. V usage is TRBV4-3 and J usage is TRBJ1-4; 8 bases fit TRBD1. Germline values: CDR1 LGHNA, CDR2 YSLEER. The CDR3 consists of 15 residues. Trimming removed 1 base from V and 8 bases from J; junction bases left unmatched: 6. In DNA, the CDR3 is TGCGCCAGCAGCCAAGCTGGAGACAGGGGAGAAAAACTGTTTTTT. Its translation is CASSQAGDRGEKLFF.

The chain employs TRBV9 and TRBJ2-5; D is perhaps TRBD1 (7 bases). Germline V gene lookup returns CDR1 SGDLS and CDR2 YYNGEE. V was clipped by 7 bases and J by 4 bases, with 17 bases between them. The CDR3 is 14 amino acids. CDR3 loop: CASGRGVWLETQYF. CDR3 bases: TGTGCCAGCGGCAGGGGGGTTTGGCTAGAGACCCAGTACTTC.

The CDR3, as DNA: TGCAGCACCCAGCGGGGGGGAGGAACCGGGGAGCTGTTTTTT. The encoded protein is CSTQRGGGTGELFF. J is TRBJ2-2 and V is TRBV29-1; 10 bases are a match to TRBD2. With V trimmed by 8 bases and J by 5 bases, 8 bases remained unmatched. The CDR3 consists of 14 residues. In germline, CDR1 is SQVTM, CDR2 ANQGSEA.

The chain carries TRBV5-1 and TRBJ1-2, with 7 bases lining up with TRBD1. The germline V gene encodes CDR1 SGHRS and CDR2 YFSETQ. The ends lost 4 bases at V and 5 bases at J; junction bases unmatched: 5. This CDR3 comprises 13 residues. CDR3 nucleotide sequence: TGCGCCAGCAGCCGGGACAGCAATTATGGCTACACCTTC. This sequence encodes CASSRDSNYGYTF.

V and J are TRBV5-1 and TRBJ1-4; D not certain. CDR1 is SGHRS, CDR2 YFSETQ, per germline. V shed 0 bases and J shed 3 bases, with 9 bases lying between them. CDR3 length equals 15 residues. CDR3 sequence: CASSLGGNSNEKLFF. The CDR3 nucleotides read TGCGCCAGCAGCTTGGGAGGGAACTCTAATGAAAAACTGTTTTTT.